Listed below are T cell receptor beta chains from one sample, sequenced in a study of cytomegalovirus exposure and HLA in healthy donors. Sequenced by immunoSEQ multiplex PCR; TCRdb stores in-frame clones only, minus some. In the table there are under 150,000 clones, approximately 87% of which are singletons. The sequencing input was PBMCs. The receptors shown here come from a young man in good health and CMV-seronegative. Each CDR3 is given with its conserved first and last residue. Fields, in order: V gene, clone size, D gene, J gene, CDR3 protein, CDR3 DNA. The D gene is left open where the match is weak. Some rows mark clone size as missing; the rest say once, few, many or name a class of expanded clone.

V: TRBV5-6
size: NA
D: NA
J: TRBJ1-1
CDR3: CASSLVDLNTEAFF
DNA: TGTGCCAGCAGCTTGGTAGACTTGAACACTGAAGCTTTCTTT

V: TRBV4-1
size: NA
D: NA
J: TRBJ2-7
CDR3: CASSQERRREQYF
DNA: TGCGCCAGCAGCCAAGAACGGAGGAGGGAGCAGTACTTC

V: TRBV4-3
size: few
D: TRBD2
J: TRBJ2-1
CDR3: CASSRISGSSYNEQFF
DNA: TGCGCCAGCAGCCGTATAAGCGGGAGCTCCTACAATGAGCAGTTCTTC

V: TRBV4-1
size: NA
D: NA
J: TRBJ2-1
CDR3: CASSQVVTWRGYNEQFF
DNA: TGCGCCAGCAGCCAAGTGGTGACTTGGCGGGGTTACAATGAGCAGTTCTTC

V: TRBV6-1
size: NA
D: TRBD1
J: TRBJ2-3
CDR3: CASSHGQGPDTQYF
DNA: TGTGCCAGCAGTCATGGACAGGGCCCAGATACGCAGTATTTT

V: TRBV5-6
size: once
D: TRBD1
J: TRBJ1-5
CDR3: CASSFGTGLQPQHF
DNA: TGTGCCAGCAGCTTTGGGACAGGGCTTCAGCCCCAGCATTTT

V: TRBV10-3
size: once
D: TRBD1
J: TRBJ2-7
CDR3: CAISERGQEQYF
DNA: TGTGCCATCAGTGAGAGGGGGCAAGAGCAGTACTTC

V: TRBV6-6
size: NA
D: NA
J: TRBJ2-3
CDR3: CASSYPTDTQYF
DNA: TGTGCCAGCAGTTACCCTACAGATACGCAGTATTTT

V: TRBV18
size: NA
D: TRBD1
J: TRBJ1-1
CDR3: CASSPQGQANTEAFF
DNA: TGTGCCAGCTCACCCCAGGGACAGGCCAACACTGAAGCTTTCTTT

V: TRBV6-1
size: few
D: TRBD2
J: TRBJ2-5
CDR3: CASSEIAGGEETQYF
DNA: TGTGCCAGCAGTGAAATAGCGGGAGGAGAAGAGACCCAGTACTTC